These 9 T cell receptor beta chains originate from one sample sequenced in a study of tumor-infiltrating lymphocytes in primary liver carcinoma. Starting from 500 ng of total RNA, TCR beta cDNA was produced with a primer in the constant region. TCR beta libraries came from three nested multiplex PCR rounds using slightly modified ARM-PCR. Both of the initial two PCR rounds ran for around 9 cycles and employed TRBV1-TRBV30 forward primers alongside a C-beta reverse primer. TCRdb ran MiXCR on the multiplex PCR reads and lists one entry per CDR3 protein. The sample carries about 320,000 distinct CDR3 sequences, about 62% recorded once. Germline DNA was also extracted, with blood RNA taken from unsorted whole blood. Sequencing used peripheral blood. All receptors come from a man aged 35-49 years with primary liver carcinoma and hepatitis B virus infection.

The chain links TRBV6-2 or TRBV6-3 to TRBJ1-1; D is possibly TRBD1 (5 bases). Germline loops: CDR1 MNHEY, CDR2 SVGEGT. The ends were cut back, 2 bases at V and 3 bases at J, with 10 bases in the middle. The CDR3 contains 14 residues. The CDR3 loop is CASSYAGADTEAFF. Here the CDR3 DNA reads TGTGCCAGCAGTTACGCCGGGGCCGACACTGAAGCTTTCTTT.

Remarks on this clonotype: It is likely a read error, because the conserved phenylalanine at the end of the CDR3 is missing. Here the CDR3 reads CASSLRGRDSPLHY. The CDR3 DNA reads as TGTGCCAGCAGCTTAAGGGGGCGTGATTCACCCCTCCACTAT. This chain joins TRBV5-5 and TRBJ1-6; 7 bases are shared with TRBD1. Germline V gives CDR1 SGHKS, CDR2 YYEKEE (reference sequence). This CDR3 is 14 amino acids long. The V segment lost 2 bases and the J segment 8 bases; nucleotides outside the gene matches: 4.

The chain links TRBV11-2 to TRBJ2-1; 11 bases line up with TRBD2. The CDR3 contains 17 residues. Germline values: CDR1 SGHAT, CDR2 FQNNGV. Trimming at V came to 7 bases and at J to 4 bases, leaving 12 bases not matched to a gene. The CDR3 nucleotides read TGTGCCAGCAACCCAGGAGTGCGGACTAGCGGGTACAATGAGCAGTTCTTC. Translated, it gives CASNPGVRTSGYNEQFF.

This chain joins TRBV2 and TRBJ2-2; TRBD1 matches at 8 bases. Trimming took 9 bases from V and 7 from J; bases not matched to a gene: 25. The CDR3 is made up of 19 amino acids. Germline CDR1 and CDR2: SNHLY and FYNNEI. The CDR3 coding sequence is TGTGCCAGGAAGTCGGACAGGGCCCCATGGGGAGCTTCGGTCGGGGAGCTGTTTTTT. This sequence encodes CARKSDRAPWGASVGELFF.

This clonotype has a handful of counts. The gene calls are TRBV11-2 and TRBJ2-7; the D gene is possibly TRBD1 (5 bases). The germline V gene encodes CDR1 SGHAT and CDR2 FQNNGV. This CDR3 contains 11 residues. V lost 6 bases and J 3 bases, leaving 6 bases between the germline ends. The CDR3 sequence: CASRGVYEQYF. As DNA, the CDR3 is TGTGCCAGCAGAGGGGTCTACGAGCAGTACTTC.

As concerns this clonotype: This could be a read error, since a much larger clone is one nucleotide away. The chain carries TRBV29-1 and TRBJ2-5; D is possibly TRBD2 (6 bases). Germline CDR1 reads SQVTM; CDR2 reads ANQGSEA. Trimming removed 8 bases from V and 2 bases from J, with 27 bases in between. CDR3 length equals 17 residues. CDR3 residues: CSTLHGAIAGPQETQYF. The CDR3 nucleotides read TGCAGCACCCTACATGGGGCTATTGCGGGACCTCAAGAGACCCAGTACTTC.

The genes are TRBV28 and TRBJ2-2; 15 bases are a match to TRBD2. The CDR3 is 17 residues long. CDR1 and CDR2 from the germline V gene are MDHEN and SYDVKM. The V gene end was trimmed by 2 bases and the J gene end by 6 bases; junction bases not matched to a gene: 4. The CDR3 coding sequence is TGTGCCAGCAGTTTACCCGGACTAGCGGGAGGGGCCGGGGAGCTGTTTTTT. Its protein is CASSLPGLAGGAGELFF.

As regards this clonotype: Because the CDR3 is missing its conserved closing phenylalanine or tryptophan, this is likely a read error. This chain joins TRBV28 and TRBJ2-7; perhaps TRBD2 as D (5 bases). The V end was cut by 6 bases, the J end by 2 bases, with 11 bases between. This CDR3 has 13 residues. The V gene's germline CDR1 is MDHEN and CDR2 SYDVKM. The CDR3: CASRPDGTYEQYL. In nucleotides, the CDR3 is TGTGCCAGCAGACCGGACGGGACCTACGAGCAGTACTTA.

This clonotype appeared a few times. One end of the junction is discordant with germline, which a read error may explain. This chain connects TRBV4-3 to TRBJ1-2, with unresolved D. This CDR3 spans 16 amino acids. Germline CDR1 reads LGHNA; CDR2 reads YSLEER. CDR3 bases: TGCGCCAGCAACCAAGATCTCCTGAGGGCTCAGTATGGCTACACCTTC. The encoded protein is CASNQDLLRAQYGYTF.